The present entry profiles one T cell receptor (beta chain) with its context. Its antigen is currently not known. Per-nucleotide qualities are absent, and no much larger clonotype sits a single base away. Using the deep immunoSEQ assay, multiplex PCR amplified TCR CDR3 regions from genomic DNA. For each cell subset, the extracted genomic DNA was distributed evenly across all wells of several immunoSEQ 96-well plates, and each plate served as one replicate. Each replicate PCR for sorted subsets received roughly 200 ng genomic DNA, equal to tens of thousands of T cell genomes. Purified libraries were quantified with a Qubit 3.0 fluorometer, sized on a Bioanalyzer 2100, and re-quantified with the KAPA Library Quantification kit. Every immunoSEQ 96-well plate was sequenced on a dedicated single-read 150-cycle Illumina NextSeq 550 flow cell. Processing in the source paper ran as follows. The immunoSEQ output contained only junctional sequences without quality scores, so filtering could not match that applied to full-length reads. To assign V/J genes and CDR3, sequences were annotated using PyIR, a Python wrapper for IgBLAST v1.9, with IMGT germline references. Reads were removed for weak V/J assignments (E-value above 1e-6), missing CDR3, stop codons, out-of-frame junctions, or ambiguous translated residues. V3J clonotypes were defined as sequences sharing the same inferred V gene, J gene, and CDR3 amino acid sequence. The percentage overlap between two repertoires was calculated by dividing the number of shared unique clonotypes by the size of the smaller repertoire. Richness of each repertoire was evaluated using RTK rarefaction, the Chao1 estimator, and Recon v2.1 estimates of unobserved clonotypes. OLGA was used to compute generation probabilities for all TCRbeta clonotypes that the gDNA method yielded from four donors. TCRdb re-hosts the immuneACCESS table, in-frame sequences only. Its copies lack some clones; in the studies checked, an unresolved V gene accounts for under half of them, and the cause for the rest is not known. D and trimming come from the DNA, and the V and J calls and clone size come from that table. Counted in this sample were about 980,000 clones; 76% of them appeared once. Together, the top ten hold approximately 1.5% of the sample.

The sample belongs to a study of shared clonotypes between healthy human individuals (dated by TCRdb to 2019 to 2021). About the study as a whole: Three men and a couple of women, aged 18 to 49 years, made up the cohort. To estimate repertoire size and how much clonotype sharing occurs between individuals, the study deeply sequenced the blood TCR repertoires of about 5 healthy adults. Different laboratories and diverse techniques were used to prepare libraries and sequence TCR repertoires, to increase sequencing depth and limit assay-specific biases. For each donor, CD4 naive and CD4 memory were each run on three plates, CD8 naive on two plates, and CD8 memory on one plate. Each donor's leukapheresis produced roughly between roughly 0.94 and 9.5 billion PBMCs. Broader findings and caveats from the paper: Because the study included only a small number of donors, the genetic and exposure-history diversity represented was limited. Sampling was restricted to blood, and TCR repertoires in tissues likely differ from the TCR repertoires found in blood. Compared with non-shared clonotypes, clonotypes shared by all four sorted-subset donors had higher generation probabilities. Naive subsets generally had larger estimated clonotype richness than memory subsets did. When a few donors were compared, the shared fraction of clonotypes was 5% to 6.5% for naive CD4, around 4% for naive CD8, 2.3% for memory CD4, and 0.4% for memory CD8. Even with the large sequencing depth, rarefaction of the sorted-subset datasets indicated that sequencing was incomplete. Based on pairwise subsampling, the degree of clonotype sharing among donors was expected to be affected by sequencing depth.

The donors were healthy, HIV-negative adults with no recently reported acute infections or vaccinations. All donors were Caucasian adults living in Nashville, Tennessee, USA. CD4+ T cells were enriched by magnetic negative selection, after which naive cells were positively selected on CD45RA and the negative fraction was taken as the memory subset. Blood was obtained by leukapheresis, after which PBMCs were separated by Ficoll-Histopaque density gradient centrifugation and cryopreserved in liquid nitrogen vapor phase. Purity and quantity of every magnetically sorted T cell population were checked by analytical flow cytometry. Genomic DNA was isolated from each sorted fraction and quantified by UV absorbance on a Nanodrop 2000c. From the cysteine through the phenylalanine, the CDR3 covers 15 amino acids. Here the CDR3 DNA is all that survives: 45 bases in frame from base 1. Trimming leaves V shorter by 2 bases and J shorter by 3 bases, with the junction holding 6 bases beyond the gene matches. The germline V gene encodes CDR1 MNHEY and CDR2 SVGAGI.

The clonotype originates from a man between 18 and 29 years old in good health. Material for sequencing was memory CD4+ T cells sorted from blood. The label giving this sample's cell subset or site can be read as: CD45RA-negative fraction. In this chain, TRBV6-5 is recombined with TRBJ1-1; 7 middle bases align to TRBD1. For the CDR3, the sequence is CASSYRKGAYTEAFF. The nucleotides read TGTGCCAGCAGTTACAGGAAGGGGGCTTACACTGAAGCTTTCTTT.